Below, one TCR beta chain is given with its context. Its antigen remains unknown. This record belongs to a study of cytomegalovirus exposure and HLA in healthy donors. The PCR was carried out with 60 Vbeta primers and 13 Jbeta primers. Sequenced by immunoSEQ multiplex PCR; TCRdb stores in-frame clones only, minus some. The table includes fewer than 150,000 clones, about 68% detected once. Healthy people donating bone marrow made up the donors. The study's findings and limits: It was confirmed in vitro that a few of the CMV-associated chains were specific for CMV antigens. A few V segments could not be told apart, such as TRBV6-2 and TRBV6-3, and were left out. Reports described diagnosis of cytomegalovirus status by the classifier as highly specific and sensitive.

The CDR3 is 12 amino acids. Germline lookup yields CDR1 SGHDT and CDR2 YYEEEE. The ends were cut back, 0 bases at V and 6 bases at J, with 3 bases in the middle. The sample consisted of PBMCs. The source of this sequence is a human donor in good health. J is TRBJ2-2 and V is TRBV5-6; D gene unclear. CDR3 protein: CASSLAAGELFF. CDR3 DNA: TGTGCCAGCAGCTTGGCTGCCGGGGAGCTGTTTTTT.